This is a list of T cell receptor beta chains from one sample in a study of PD-L1 blockade in urothelial cancer. Some clones are missing from TCRdb's copy, which holds only in-frame ones; the method was immunoSEQ multiplex PCR. The data show around 130,000 clones, 70% to 85% seen once. The sequencing here drew on PBMCs, taken around atezolizumab (anti-PD-L1) treatment. These receptors were obtained from a man aged 45-65 years with urothelial cancer. The CDR3 runs from the conserved cysteine through the conserved F or W. D genes are given only for firm matches. Size tells how often a clone was seen (once, few, many) or the class of an expanded clone, and some rows leave it out.

cdr3_nt | cdr3_aa | d_call | j_call | v_call | clone_size
TGTGCCAGCAGCTTAGCGGTGGGAGTCTACAACGAGCAGTACTTC | CASSLAVGVYNEQYF | - | TRBJ2-7 | TRBV7-2 | -
TGTGCCTGCGAACTAGCGGGAGGAGCAGATACGCAGTATTTT | CACELAGGADTQYF | TRBD2 | TRBJ2-3 | TRBV30 | -
TGTGCCAGCAGCGTAGTGGGGACAGACAATGAGCAGTTCTTC | CASSVVGTDNEQFF | TRBD1 | TRBJ2-1 | TRBV9 | -
TGCGCCAGCAGCCAAGACAGGGCTACCAACGTCCTGACTTTC | CASSQDRATNVLTF | - | TRBJ2-6 | TRBV4-1 | -
TGTGCCGCTAAGCGGGAGGGTCGAGCCACAGATACGCAGTATTTT | CAAKREGRATDTQYF | TRBD2 | TRBJ2-3 | TRBV27 | -
TGTGCCAGCAGTGAAGCGGGGGGTGGCGAGCAGTACTTC | CASSEAGGGEQYF | - | TRBJ2-7 | TRBV2 | -
TGCGCCAGCAGCCAAGGGGGGGGGCCCCTTTCCTACAATGAGCAGTTCTTC | CASSQGGGPLSYNEQFF | - | TRBJ2-1 | TRBV4-1 | -
TGCGCCAGCAGTACAGGGCCCCCTAACTATGGCTACACCTTC | CASSTGPPNYGYTF | - | TRBJ1-2 | TRBV10-2 | -
TGTGCCAGCAGCTCCCAATTTGGCAGGGATTTGATCCACTCCTACAATGAGCAGTTCTTC | CASSSQFGRDLIHSYNEQFF | - | TRBJ2-1 | TRBV28 | -
TGTGCCAGCTCACCACGGACTACAACCTACGAGCAGTACTTC | CASSPRTTTYEQYF | - | TRBJ2-7 | TRBV18 | -
TGTGCCTGGAGTGCATTACGGACTAGCGGGCATTCCGGGGGCAAAAACATTCAGTACTTC | CAWSALRTSGHSGGKNIQYF | TRBD2 | TRBJ2-4 | TRBV30 | -
TGTGCCAGCTCAGGGATCCCGGGACTAGCGGGAGGAGATACGCAGTATTTT | CASSGIPGLAGGDTQYF | TRBD2 | TRBJ2-3 | TRBV18 | once
TGTGCCAGCAGCCCGGTGGGACAACAGAACACTGAAGCTTTCTTT | CASSPVGQQNTEAFF | - | TRBJ1-1 | TRBV5-5 | -
TGTGCCACTGTCCCTAGCGGGATCTCCTACGAGCAGTACTTC | CATVPSGISYEQYF | TRBD2 | TRBJ2-7 | TRBV28 | -
TGTGCCAGCAGCGTTGGCCGGACTAGCGGGAGGTGGGGCACAGATACGCAGTATTTT | CASSVGRTSGRWGTDTQYF | TRBD2 | TRBJ2-3 | TRBV7-8 | -
TGTGCCAGCAGCTCCTGGGCTTCCGGGACAGGGACTTTCGGCTACACCTTC | CASSSWASGTGTFGYTF | TRBD1 | TRBJ1-2 | TRBV11-2 | -
TGTGCCAGCAGCCAAAACCTGCAGGGGGGCGGCTACACCTTC | CASSQNLQGGGYTF | TRBD1 | TRBJ1-2 | TRBV14 | -
TGTGCCAGCAGTCGCCAGGGACTAGCGGGAGGTTATTCCTACGAGCAGTACTTC | CASSRQGLAGGYSYEQYF | TRBD2 | TRBJ2-7 | TRBV7-2 | -
TGCGCCAGCAGCCAACAACGGACTAGCTCCTACAATGAGCAGTTCTTC | CASSQQRTSSYNEQFF | TRBD2 | TRBJ2-1 | TRBV4-1 | -
TGTGCCAGCAGCCGGGGACAGGGGGGTGGGGCCAACGTCCTGACTTTC | CASSRGQGGGANVLTF | TRBD1 | TRBJ2-6 | TRBV7-3 | -
TGCGCCAGCAGCTTGGCGACAGGAACCGTTTTGGATACGCAGTATTTT | CASSLATGTVLDTQYF | - | TRBJ2-3 | TRBV5-1 | -
TGTGCCAGCAGCTGGGGGCCCGGAGGAGGGGAGGGATATGGCTACACCTTC | CASSWGPGGGEGYGYTF | - | TRBJ1-2 | TRBV5-6 | -
TGTGCCTGGGCAAGGGGACAGGGGGCCCTAGCCGGTGAAAAACTGTTTTTT | CAWARGQGALAGEKLFF | TRBD1 | TRBJ1-4 | TRBV30 | few
TGTGCCAGCAGGTCTACAGGAGATAGGACTTTCTTT | CASRSTGDRTFF | - | TRBJ1-1 | TRBV28 | -
TGTGCCAGCAGCATACCGACAGGAGGCTACGCAGATACGCAGTATTTT | CASSIPTGGYADTQYF | - | TRBJ2-3 | TRBV13 | -
TGCGCCAGCAGCTTGGCCACTGATGAGCAGTTCTTC | CASSLATDEQFF | - | TRBJ2-1 | TRBV5-1 | -
TGCGCCAGCAGCACTGGACTAGCGGAAGTCTACGAGCAGTACTTC | CASSTGLAEVYEQYF | TRBD2 | TRBJ2-7 | TRBV5-1 | -
TGTGCCAGCAGCTACGGACAGCGACATAATTCACCCCTCCACTTT | CASSYGQRHNSPLHF | - | TRBJ1-6 | TRBV11-2 | -
TGTGCCAGCAGCCTCTTGGGGGGACCCTATAATTCACCCCTCCACTTT | CASSLLGGPYNSPLHF | - | TRBJ1-6 | TRBV7-8 | -
TGTGCCAGCAGCCGAAAGGGCAGGGGAGACTATGGCTACACCTTC | CASSRKGRGDYGYTF | - | TRBJ1-2 | TRBV5-6 | -
TGTGCCATCAGTGAGTCGAAGGGGAGGGGGTCGGCTTACACAGATACGCAGTATTTT | CAISESKGRGSAYTDTQYF | - | TRBJ2-3 | TRBV10-3 | -
TGCGCCAGCAGCTTGCAAGGAGGATCCGGCACAGATACGCAGTATTTT | CASSLQGGSGTDTQYF | - | TRBJ2-3 | TRBV5-1 | once
TGTGCCAGCTCACCAAACTACCAAGGCGGAGGTTATGAGCAGTTCTTC | CASSPNYQGGGYEQFF | - | TRBJ2-1 | TRBV18 | -
TGCGCCAGCAGGGCGGGACTAGCGGGAGGGAAGTCCTACGAGCAGTACTTC | CASRAGLAGGKSYEQYF | TRBD2 | TRBJ2-7 | TRBV10-2 | -
TGTGCCAGCAGCTCCCCGGGACAGGGACTCGGCTACACCTTC | CASSSPGQGLGYTF | TRBD1 | TRBJ1-2 | TRBV11-2 | -